This T cell receptor (beta chain) was sequenced during a study of T cells in localized non-small cell lung cancer (TCRdb year 2020). Turning to the overall study: Comparing tumors with uninvolved tumor-adjacent lungs, the study looked at the T cell repertoires of 236 patients with early-stage NSCLC. The cohort was made up of a few hundred treatment-naive NSCLC patients whose localized lung tumors had been resected. NSCLC patients had a mean age of approximately 66 years, and 129 were male and 107 female.

The immunoSEQ Assay was used to sequence TCR beta CDR3 regions from DNA. The study's processing was this. T cell density was computed as TCR beta template counts normalized to usable DNA estimated by amplifying housekeeping genes. Using the preseqR package, richness was estimated by extrapolating to 120,000 templates for tissue samples and 400,000 templates for PBMC samples. Clonality was calculated as one minus Pielou's evenness. To identify tissue-enriched TCRs, differential abundance testing was run on productive amino-acid clonotypes with a minimum total count of 5 and an alpha of 0.1. The Jaccard Index and the Morisita Overlap Index were used to measure repertoire overlap between compartments. TCR beta CDR3s were clustered by GLIPH together with public tetramer-defined viral CDR3s, and at least three viral sequences plus V-gene enrichment were required for viral motifs. Not all clones reach the TCRdb copy of this immuneACCESS table, which keeps in-frame sequences only. Checked studies attribute under half of the gap to unresolved V genes and leave the rest unexplained. V, J and clone size are taken as reported in that table, and D and trimming were inferred from the DNA itself. The sample data list about 1,300 clones, and over 30% of these were observed just once. Clones ranked in the top ten supply about 9% of the sample.

The CDR1 and CDR2 encoded by the germline V gene are SGDLS and YYNGEE. A distance of 9 bases separates the germline ends of V and J, which lose 3 bases and 3 bases respectively. The CDR3, cysteine through phenylalanine, is 13 amino acids long. The entry retains the CDR3 DNA only, 39 bases that are in frame from base 1. This clone has only a few counts. The specificity of this receptor is unknown. Nothing much larger sits one base from this clone, and base qualities are not available. At diagnosis, peripheral blood, uninvolved tumor-adjacent lung and tumor were collected and were preserved as a mix of fresh-frozen and FFPE material. On the study overall, not on this receptor specifically: Uninvolved tumor-adjacent lung showed the highest T cell clonality, higher than tumor, which suggests more focused antigenic responses in the uninvolved tumor-adjacent lung. Since the design was exploratory, TCR variables were selected using unadjusted p-values with no false-discovery rate correction. A median of about 61 of the top 100 tumor clones turned up in the paired uninvolved adjacent lung, and approximately 30 of those clones also ranked among the top 100 of that same adjacent lung. Longer overall survival was associated with higher blood T cell density, whereas shorter survival was associated with higher adjacent-lung clonality. Multi-region tumor sequencing was not performed, so intratumor heterogeneity could not be excluded.

The sequencing used lung tumor tissue, collected before any cancer treatment. This sequence uses TRBV9 and TRBJ1-2; the D gene lacks a confident call. The origin of this receptor is a male donor aged 60 or over with stage II squamous cell lung carcinoma. The CDR3 in this case is CASSADRYYGYTF. The base sequence is TGTGCCAGCAGCGCAGACCGATACTATGGCTACACCTTC.